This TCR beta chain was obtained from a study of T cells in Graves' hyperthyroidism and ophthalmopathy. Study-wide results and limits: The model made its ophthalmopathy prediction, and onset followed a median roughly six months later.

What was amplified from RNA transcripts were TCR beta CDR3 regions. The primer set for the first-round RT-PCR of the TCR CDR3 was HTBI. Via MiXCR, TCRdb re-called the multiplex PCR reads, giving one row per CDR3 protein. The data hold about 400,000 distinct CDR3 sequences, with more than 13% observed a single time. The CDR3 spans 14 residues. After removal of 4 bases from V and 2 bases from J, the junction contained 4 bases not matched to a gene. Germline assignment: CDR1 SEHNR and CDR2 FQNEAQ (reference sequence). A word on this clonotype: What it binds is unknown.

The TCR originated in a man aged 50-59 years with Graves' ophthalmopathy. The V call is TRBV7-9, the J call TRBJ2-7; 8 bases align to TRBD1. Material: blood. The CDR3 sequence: CASSSRQGTYEQYF. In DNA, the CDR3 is TGTGCCAGCAGCTCTAGACAGGGGACCTACGAGCAGTACTTC.